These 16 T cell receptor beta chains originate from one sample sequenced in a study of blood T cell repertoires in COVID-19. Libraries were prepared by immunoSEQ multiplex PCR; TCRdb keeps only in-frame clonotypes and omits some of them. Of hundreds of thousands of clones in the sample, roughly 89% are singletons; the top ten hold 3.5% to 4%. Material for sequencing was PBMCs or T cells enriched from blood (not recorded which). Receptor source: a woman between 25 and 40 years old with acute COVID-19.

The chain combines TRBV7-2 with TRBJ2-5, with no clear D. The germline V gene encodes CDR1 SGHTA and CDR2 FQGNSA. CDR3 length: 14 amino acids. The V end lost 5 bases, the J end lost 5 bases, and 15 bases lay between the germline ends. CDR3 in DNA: TGTGCCAGCAGCATTAAGGCGCCGCGGGAGACCCAGTACTTC. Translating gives CASSIKAPRETQYF.

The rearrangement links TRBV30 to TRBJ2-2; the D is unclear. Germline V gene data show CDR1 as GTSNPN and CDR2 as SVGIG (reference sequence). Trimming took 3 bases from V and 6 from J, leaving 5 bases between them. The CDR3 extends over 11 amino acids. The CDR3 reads CAWRASGELFF. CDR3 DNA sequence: TGTGCCTGGAGGGCTTCCGGGGAGCTGTTTTTT.

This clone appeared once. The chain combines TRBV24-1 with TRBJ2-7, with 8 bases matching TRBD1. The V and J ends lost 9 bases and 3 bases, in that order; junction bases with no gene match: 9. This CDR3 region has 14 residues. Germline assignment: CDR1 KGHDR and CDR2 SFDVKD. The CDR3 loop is CATSASGGNYEQYF. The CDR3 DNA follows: TGTGCCACCTCGGCGTCAGGGGGCAACTACGAGCAGTACTTC.

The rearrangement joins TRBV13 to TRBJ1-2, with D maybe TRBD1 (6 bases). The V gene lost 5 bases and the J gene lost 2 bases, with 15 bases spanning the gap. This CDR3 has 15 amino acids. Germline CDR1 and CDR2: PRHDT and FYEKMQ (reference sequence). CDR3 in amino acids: CASSPQSGANYGYTF. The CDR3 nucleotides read TGTGCCAGCAGCCCACAGTCAGGGGCCAACTATGGCTACACCTTC.

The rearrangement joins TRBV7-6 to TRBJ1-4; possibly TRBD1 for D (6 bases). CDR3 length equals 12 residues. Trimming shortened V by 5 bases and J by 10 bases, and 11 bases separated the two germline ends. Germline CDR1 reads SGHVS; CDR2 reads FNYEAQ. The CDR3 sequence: CASSRVGGKLFF. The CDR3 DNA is TGTGCCAGCAGCCGAGTAGGGGGAAAACTGTTTTTT. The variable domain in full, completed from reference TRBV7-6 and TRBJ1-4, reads GAGVSQSPRYKVTKRGQDVALRCDPISGHVSLYWYRQALGQGPEFLTYFNYEAQQDKSGLPNDRFSAERPEGSISTLTIQRTEQRDSAMYRCASSRVGGKLFFGSGTQLSVL.

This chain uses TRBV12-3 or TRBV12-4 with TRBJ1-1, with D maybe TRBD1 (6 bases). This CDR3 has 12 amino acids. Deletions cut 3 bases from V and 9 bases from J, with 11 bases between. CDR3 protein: CASSFEGVKAFF. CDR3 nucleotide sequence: TGTGCCAGCAGTTTCGAGGGGGTTAAAGCTTTCTTT.

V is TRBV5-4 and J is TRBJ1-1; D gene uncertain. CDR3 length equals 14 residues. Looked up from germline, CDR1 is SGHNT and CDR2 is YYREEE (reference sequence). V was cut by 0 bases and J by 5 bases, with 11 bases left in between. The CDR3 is CASSLAVGATEAFF. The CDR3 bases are TGTGCCAGCAGCTTGGCCGTGGGCGCGACTGAAGCTTTCTTT.

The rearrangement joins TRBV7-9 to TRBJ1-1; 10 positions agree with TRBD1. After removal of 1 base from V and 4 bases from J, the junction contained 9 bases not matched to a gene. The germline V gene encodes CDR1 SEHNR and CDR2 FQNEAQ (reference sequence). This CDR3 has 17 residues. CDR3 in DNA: TGTGCCAGCAGCTTAGATCGGACAGGGGGGTTTGTCACTGAAGCTTTCTTT. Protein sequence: CASSLDRTGGFVTEAFF.

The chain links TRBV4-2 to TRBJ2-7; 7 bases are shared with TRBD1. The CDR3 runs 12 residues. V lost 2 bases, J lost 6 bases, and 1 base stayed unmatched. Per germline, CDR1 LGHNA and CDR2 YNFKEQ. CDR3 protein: CASSQRQGEQYF. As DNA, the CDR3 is TGTGCCAGCAGCCAACGACAGGGCGAGCAGTACTTC.

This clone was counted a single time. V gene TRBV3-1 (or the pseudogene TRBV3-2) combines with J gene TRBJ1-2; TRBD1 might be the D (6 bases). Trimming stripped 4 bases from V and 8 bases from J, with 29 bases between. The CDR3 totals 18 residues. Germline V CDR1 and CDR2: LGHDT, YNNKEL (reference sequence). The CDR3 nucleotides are TGTGCCAGCAGCCGAGAGAAGTTACGTACAGGGCCACATTTGGGCTACACCTTC. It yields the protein CASSREKLRTGPHLGYTF.

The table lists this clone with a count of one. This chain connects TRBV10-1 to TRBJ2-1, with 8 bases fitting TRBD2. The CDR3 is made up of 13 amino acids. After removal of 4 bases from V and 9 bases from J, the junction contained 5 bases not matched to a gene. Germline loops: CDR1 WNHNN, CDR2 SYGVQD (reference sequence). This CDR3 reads CASSGTSFGEQFF. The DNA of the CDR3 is TGCGCCAGCAGTGGGACTAGCTTCGGTGAGCAGTTCTTC.

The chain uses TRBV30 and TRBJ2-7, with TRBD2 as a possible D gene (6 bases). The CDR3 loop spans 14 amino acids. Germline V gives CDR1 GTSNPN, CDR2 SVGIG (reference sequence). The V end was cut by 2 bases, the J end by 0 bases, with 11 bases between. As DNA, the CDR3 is TGTGCCTGGAGTATTCAGGGAGGCTCCTACGAGCAGTACTTC. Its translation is CAWSIQGGSYEQYF.

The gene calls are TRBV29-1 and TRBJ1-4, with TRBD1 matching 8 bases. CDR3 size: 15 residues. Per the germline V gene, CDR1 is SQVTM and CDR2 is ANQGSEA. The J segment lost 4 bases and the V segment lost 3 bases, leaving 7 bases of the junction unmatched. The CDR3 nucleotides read TGCAGCGTTGAGGGGACAGGCACTTATAATGAAAAACTGTTTTTT. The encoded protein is CSVEGTGTYNEKLFF. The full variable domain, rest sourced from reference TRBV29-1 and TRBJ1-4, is SAVISQKPSRDICQRGTSLTIQCQVDSQVTMMFWYRQQPGQSLTLIATANQGSEATYESGFVIDKFPISRPNLTFSTLTVSNMSPEDSSIYLCSVEGTGTYNEKLFFGSGTQLSVL.

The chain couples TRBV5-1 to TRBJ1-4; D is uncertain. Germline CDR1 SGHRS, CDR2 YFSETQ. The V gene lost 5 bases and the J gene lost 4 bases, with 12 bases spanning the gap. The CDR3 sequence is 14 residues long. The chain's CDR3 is CASSVSEGNEKLFF. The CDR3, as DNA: TGCGCCAGCAGTGTCTCGGAGGGTAATGAAAAACTGTTTTTT.

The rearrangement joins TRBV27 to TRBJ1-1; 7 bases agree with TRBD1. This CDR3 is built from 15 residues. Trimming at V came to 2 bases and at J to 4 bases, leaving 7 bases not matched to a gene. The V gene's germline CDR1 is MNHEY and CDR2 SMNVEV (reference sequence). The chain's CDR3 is CASSLTPTGATEAFF. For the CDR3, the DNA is TGTGCCAGCAGTTTAACCCCTACAGGGGCCACTGAAGCTTTCTTT.

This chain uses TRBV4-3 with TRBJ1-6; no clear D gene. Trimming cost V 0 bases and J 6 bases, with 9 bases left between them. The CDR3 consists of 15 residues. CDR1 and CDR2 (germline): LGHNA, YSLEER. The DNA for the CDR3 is TGCGCCAGCAGCCAAGATAGGGAGAGTAATTCACCCCTCCACTTT. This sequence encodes CASSQDRESNSPLHF.